This TCR beta chain was retrieved from a study of tumor and adjacent non-tumor tissue in lung cancer. Study-level information: Each sample yielded 4 million to 5 million productive TCRbeta reads on average.

The library came from three nested PCR rounds adapted from ARM-PCR protocols. MiXCR, run by TCRdb on the multiplex PCR reads, gives a single entry per CDR3 protein. The table lists about 110,000 distinct CDR3 sequences, 60% to 65% of them singletons. This sample's RNA came from whole unsorted tissue. Distant lung tissue was collected more than 3 cm away from the tumor edge. The V gene end was trimmed by 1 base and the J gene end by 5 bases; junction bases not matched to a gene: 9. The germline CDR1 and CDR2 sequences are GTSNPN and SVGIG (reference sequence). This CDR3 is built from 15 residues. This clonotype occurred many times.

This chain connects TRBV30 to TRBJ2-5; 8 bases match TRBD2. The sample taken for sequencing was distant non-tumor lung tissue. This TCR derives from a man between 60 and 70 years old with non-small cell lung cancer. As DNA, the CDR3 is TGTGCCTGGAGTGCGTCCCAAGCGGGAGTGGAGACCCAGTACTTC. It yields the protein CAWSASQAGVETQYF.